A selection of T cell receptor beta chains follows, all from one sample in a study of cytomegalovirus exposure and HLA in healthy donors. Produced via immunoSEQ multiplex PCR; TCRdb's table is partial and in-frame only. This sample yields over 100,000 clones, of which more than 75% are seen a single time; about 6.9% belongs to the top ten. The sample consisted of PBMCs. The receptors come from a woman between 18 and 30 years old in good health and CMV-seropositive. CDR3s include the opening cysteine and the closing phenylalanine or tryptophan. Each record gives: V gene, CDR3 length, clone size, CDR3 protein. Size is stated for part of the rows, as once, few or many counts, or as a class when the clone is expanded.

V gene: TRBV4-1; CDR3 length: 13; clone size: .; CDR3 protein: CASRQGVSEKLFF
V gene: TRBV13; CDR3 length: 16; clone size: .; CDR3 protein: CASSLGVAGASYEQYF
V gene: TRBV18; CDR3 length: 13; clone size: .; CDR3 protein: CASSLQGTGELFF
V gene: TRBV27; CDR3 length: 14; clone size: .; CDR3 protein: CASSNKGQSYEQYF
V gene: TRBV7-9; CDR3 length: 15; clone size: .; CDR3 protein: CASSLDRQANSPLHF
V gene: TRBV15; CDR3 length: 12; clone size: .; CDR3 protein: CATSLLGNEQFF
V gene: TRBV2; CDR3 length: 15; clone size: .; CDR3 protein: CASRPGTGIVAEAFF
V gene: TRBV6-5; CDR3 length: 13; clone size: .; CDR3 protein: CASRTHSGDEQYF
V gene: TRBV19; CDR3 length: 16; clone size: once; CDR3 protein: CASSLLPGGEGTEAFF
V gene: TRBV29-1; CDR3 length: 12; clone size: .; CDR3 protein: CSPQGPGNEQFF
V gene: TRBV27; CDR3 length: 16; clone size: .; CDR3 protein: CASSLWGHIRFSEQFF
V gene: TRBV4-1; CDR3 length: 15; clone size: few; CDR3 protein: CASSQDGTVTYEQYF